The present T cell receptor (beta chain) was sequenced within a study of blood T cell repertoires in COVID-19. Across the study: PBMCs, B-cell-depleted T cells, or T cells were the source of the cDNA or gDNA that made up the material.

In assigning cohorts, the study relied on participant-reported clinical history. Cohort 3 donors counted as recovered after two negative PCRs, clearance, or resolved symptoms. As handled by the study authors: Cell counts per sample came from amplifying reference gene primers. The assay was immunoSEQ multiplex PCR, and TCRdb's table has in-frame clones only and misses some. The DNA was the basis for D and trimming; V, J and clone size are from that table. Altogether about 400,000 clones are present, roughly 91% being singletons, with the ten largest covering 1.7%. The sequence derives from a woman in her 30s who had recovered from COVID-19. Source material: PBMCs or T cells enriched from blood (not recorded which).

The CDR3 DNA reads TGTGCCAGCAGTTACCACAGGCGCGGACAGGGGTCCGAAAAACTGTTTTTT. Residues: CASSYHRRGQGSEKLFF. V gene TRBV6-2 or TRBV6-3 combines with J gene TRBJ1-4; the match to TRBD1 covers 9 bases. This CDR3 is 17 amino acids long. Germline assignment: CDR1 MNHEY and CDR2 SVGEGT. The ends lost 2 bases at V and 8 bases at J; junction bases unmatched: 12.